This entry lists 8 T cell receptor beta chains sequenced from one sample in a study of OX40 agonist ivuxolimab in advanced cancers. Assay: immunoSEQ multiplex PCR; the TCRdb copy retains only in-frame clones and omits some. The sample has about 68,000 clones, 70% to 90% seen once; the top ten hold around 0.7%. Source: CD4+ or CD8+ T cells sorted from blood, taken in a trial of the OX40 agonist ivuxolimab. These receptors all stem from an adult with an advanced solid tumor such as melanoma, head and neck, liver or kidney cancer.

The chain has TRBV5-1 and TRBJ1-1; 7 bases are shared with TRBD1. The CDR3 spans 15 residues. Trimming took 4 bases from V and 1 from J; bases not matched to a gene: 7. In germline, CDR1 is SGHRS, CDR2 YFSETQ. The CDR3 DNA sequence: TGCGCCAGCAGCCGACGACAGGGCACGAACACTGAAGCTTTCTTT. Its translation is CASSRRQGTNTEAFF.

J is TRBJ1-3 and V is TRBV7-9, with D possibly being TRBD1 (5 bases). V was clipped by 6 bases and J by 0 bases, with 12 bases between them. CDR3 length equals 15 residues. Germline V lookup: CDR1 SEHNR, CDR2 FQNEAQ (reference sequence). As DNA, the CDR3 is TGTGCCAGCAGTCTGGCAGGGAGCTCTGGAAACACCATATATTTT. As protein: CASSLAGSSGNTIYF.

The chain carries TRBV6-5 and TRBJ2-7; tentatively, D is TRBD1 (6 bases). The CDR3 runs to 15 residues. Deletions cut 6 bases from V and 3 bases from J, with 18 bases between. The germline V gene has CDR1 MNHEY and CDR2 SVGAGI. Here the CDR3 reads CASRQGQFFYYEQYF. Written as DNA, the CDR3 is TGTGCCAGCAGACAAGGACAGTTCTTTTACTACGAGCAGTACTTC.

This chain connects TRBV10-1 to TRBJ2-6; the match to TRBD1 covers 8 bases. Unmatched junction bases numbered 6, after V lost 6 bases and J lost 2 bases. This CDR3 comprises 16 residues. The germline V gene encodes CDR1 WNHNN and CDR2 SYGVQD (reference sequence). The CDR3 here is CASRTEQGAGANVLTF. The CDR3 DNA is TGCGCCAGCAGGACCGAACAGGGGGCTGGGGCCAACGTCCTGACTTTC.

The chain couples TRBV7-2 to TRBJ1-2, with 9 bases lining up with TRBD1. This CDR3 contains 16 residues. Germline V gives CDR1 SGHTA, CDR2 FQGNSA. The J segment lost 5 bases and the V segment lost 4 bases, leaving 11 bases of the junction unmatched. The CDR3 here is CASSSPPGTGNYGYTF. The CDR3, as DNA: TGTGCCAGCAGCTCACCCCCCGGGACAGGGAATTATGGCTACACCTTC.

This clone came up a few times. This chain links TRBV19 with TRBJ2-2, with TRBD2 matching over 8 bases. Germline V gene data show CDR1 as LNHDA and CDR2 as SQIVND (reference sequence). Germline trimming cut 4 bases from V and 6 bases from J; bases unmatched to any gene: 7. The CDR3 runs 15 residues. The CDR3 DNA reads as TGTGCCAGTAGTACGGTTGGACTAGCCTCCGGGGAGCTGTTTTTT. Translating it yields CASSTVGLASGELFF.

This chain links TRBV10-2 with TRBJ1-1, with a possible D match to TRBD1 (5 bases). The CDR3 has 14 amino acids. Germline V gives CDR1 WSHSY, CDR2 SAAADI. Trimming removed 3 bases from V and 0 bases from J, with 8 bases in between. CDR3 in DNA: TGCGCCAGCAGTGACCAGGGTATGAACACTGAAGCTTTCTTT. It specifies CASSDQGMNTEAFF.

The J gene is TRBJ1-6, the V gene TRBV18; tentative D call: TRBD1 (6 bases). The CDR3 contains 14 residues. V lost 2 bases, J lost 8 bases, and 10 bases lay in between. Germline loops: CDR1 KGHSH, CDR2 LQKENI. The CDR3 DNA sequence: TGTGCCAGCTCACCAGAGGGGGTATATTCACCCCTCCACTTT. Its protein product is CASSPEGVYSPLHF.